Listed below are T cell receptor beta chains from one sample, sequenced in a study of T cells in Graves' hyperthyroidism and ophthalmopathy. TCRdb called the multiplex PCR reads again in MiXCR, with one record for every CDR3 protein. This table holds around 400,000 distinct CDR3 sequences, 15% found once. The sample was blood. The origin of the receptors is a woman aged 60 to 75 with Graves' ophthalmopathy. Each CDR3 is given with its conserved first and last residue. The order of the fields is clone size, D gene, V gene, J gene, CDR3 DNA, CDR3 protein. D genes are given only for firm matches. A row's size may be missing; if present it is once, few, many or a size class.

.	.	TRBV7-9	TRBJ2-3	TGTGCCAGCAGCGAGCGGGACAGTCGCGCAGATACGCAGTATTTT	CASSERDSRADTQYF
.	.	TRBV6-1	TRBJ2-2	TGTGCCAGCAGCGCGACCAGAGCGAACACCGGGGAGCTGTTTTTT	CASSATRANTGELFF
.	.	TRBV6-1	TRBJ2-3	TGTGCCAGCAGTGAAGGGGCGGGGGCTAGCACAGATACGCAGTATTTT	CASSEGAGASTDTQYF
many	TRBD1	TRBV12-5	TRBJ2-2	TGTGCTAGTGGGTCCGGACAGGGACCGAACACCGGGGAGCTGTTTTTT	CASGSGQGPNTGELFF
once	TRBD2	TRBV29-1	TRBJ2-7	TGCAGCGTTGAGCTAGCGGGAACTGAGCAGTACTTC	CSVELAGTEQYF
many	.	TRBV28	TRBJ1-5	TGTGCCAGCAGCTTATTTTCGGGAGGTTCCGGGCCGGGCCGGAGACTAAGGCCCCAGCATTTT	CASSLFSGGSGPGRRLRPQHF
many	.	TRBV30	TRBJ2-5	TGTGCCTGGAGTGTGTCGTTTGGGGCCCAAGAGACCCAGTACTTC	CAWSVSFGAQETQYF
few	.	TRBV24-1	TRBJ1-6	TGTGCCACCAGTGAAGGGGCCTATAATTCACCCCTCCACTTT	CATSEGAYNSPLHF
many	.	TRBV20-1	TRBJ2-7	TGCAGTGCTAGTACGGAGGGTAGCTTGAACGAGCAGTACTTC	CSASTEGSLNEQYF
.	.	TRBV5-1	TRBJ1-2	TGCGCCAGCAGCTTGGTTGGACGGTCGAACTATGGCTACACCTTC	CASSLVGRSNYGYTF
many	.	TRBV5-1	TRBJ2-2	TGCGCCAGCAGCTTGGGGGCGGGACCGAACACCGGGGAGCTGTTTTTT	CASSLGAGPNTGELFF
many	TRBD1	TRBV6-2/TRBV6-3	TRBJ2-7	TGTGCCAGCAGTCGGACAGGGAGCTCCTACGAGCAGTACTTC	CASSRTGSSYEQYF
many	.	TRBV6-1	TRBJ1-1	TGTGCCAGCAGCGGTACCCAGGGCGGCCGTGCTTTCTTT	CASSGTQGGRAFF
many	.	TRBV4-1	TRBJ2-7	TGCGCCAGCAGCCAATTGCGGGTCTCCTACGAGCAGTACTTC	CASSQLRVSYEQYF
.	.	TRBV5-6	TRBJ2-4	TGTGCCAGCAGCTTTACAGGGGAGGCCATTCAGTACTTC	CASSFTGEAIQYF
few	.	TRBV10-3	TRBJ2-7	TGTGCCATCAGTGAGAATAACTCCTACGAGCAGTACTTC	CAISENNSYEQYF
.	TRBD2	TRBV6-1	TRBJ2-1	TGTGCCAGCAGTGTTAATAGCGGGAAGTACAATGAGCAGTTCTTC	CASSVNSGKYNEQFF
.	TRBD2	TRBV10-3	TRBJ2-7	TGTGCCATCAGGCCTAGCGGGACGGACGAGCAGTACTTC	CAIRPSGTDEQYF
many	TRBD2	TRBV20-1	TRBJ2-7	TGCACCCCTAAGGGCGCTAGCGGATTCTACGAGCAGTACTTC	CTPKGASGFYEQYF
many	.	TRBV20-1	TRBJ2-5	TGCAGTGCTAGAGATCCCAAGGGCACACTAGGCCAAGAGACCCAGTACTTC	CSARDPKGTLGQETQYF
.	.	TRBV7-3	TRBJ2-3	TGTGCCAGCAGCTCGAACGGGGCGGTTCAGTATTTT	CASSSNGAVQYF
many	.	TRBV6-6	TRBJ2-1	TGTGCCAGCAGTTACGGGGATCGAGCTGAGCAGTTCTTC	CASSYGDRAEQFF
many	.	TRBV27	TRBJ2-3	TGTGCCAGCAGTTTAACCGGGAGCACAGATACGCAGTATTTT	CASSLTGSTDTQYF
few	TRBD2	TRBV6-1	TRBJ2-1	TGTGCCAGCAGTGGGAGCGGGAGATCATGCAATGAGCAGTTCTTC	CASSGSGRSCNEQFF
many	TRBD1	TRBV9	TRBJ1-1	TGTGCCAGCAGCGATAACAGGGGACCTGAAGCTTTCTTT	CASSDNRGPEAFF
few	.	TRBV5-1	TRBJ2-1	TGCGCCAGCAGCCCAGGGGAGAGCTCCTACAATGAGCAGTTCTTC	CASSPGESSYNEQFF
.	.	TRBV28	TRBJ2-2	TGTGCCGGCAGTTTCGAGAGAGTAGTCGACACCGGGGAGCTGTTTTTT	CAGSFERVVDTGELFF
.	.	TRBV4-1	TRBJ2-3	TGCGCCAGCAGCCAGGTCGGACCGGGACCCCTTACAGATACGCAGTATTTT	CASSQVGPGPLTDTQYF
many	TRBD2	TRBV20-1	TRBJ2-1	TGCAGTGCCCTCGCGACACGAGCCCAGCGGGGCTCCTACAATGAGCAGTTCTTC	CSALATRAQRGSYNEQFF
.	.	TRBV19	TRBJ2-3	TGTGCCAGTAGCGGGTTATCTAGCACAGATACGCAGTATTTT	CASSGLSSTDTQYF
many	TRBD2	TRBV20-1	TRBJ2-3	TGCAGTGCTAGAAAGCGGGGGCAGGTTGATACGCAGTATTTT	CSARKRGQVDTQYF